Listed here are 13 T cell receptor beta chains from one sample, sequenced in a study of shared clonotypes between healthy human individuals. Measured with immunoSEQ multiplex PCR; TCRdb has only the in-frame clones, and not every one. The top ten hold approximately 1.1% of the sample, which has some 1.5 million clones, around 95% seen once. Sample: naive CD4+ T cells sorted from blood. Subset indicated: CD45RA+ positively selected. The receptor set was obtained from a man under 40 in good health.

The chain links TRBV10-2 to TRBJ2-3, with a tentative D call TRBD2 (5 bases). This CDR3 comprises 14 residues. The germline V gene has CDR1 WSHSY and CDR2 SAAADI. V was trimmed by 5 bases and J by 2 bases, leaving 11 bases between them. The CDR3 region has the DNA TGCGCCAGCAGTCGAAGCGGAACCACAGATACGCAGTATTTT. Residues: CASSRSGTTDTQYF.

The chain has TRBV19 and TRBJ2-7; 7 nucleotides line up with TRBD2. This CDR3 is 14 amino acids long. CDR1 and CDR2 from the germline V gene are LNHDA and SQIVND (reference sequence). Germline trimming cut 5 bases from V and 7 bases from J; bases unmatched to any gene: 11. The CDR3 DNA reads as TGTGCCAGTAGTTTCAGCGGGGCACTGGGGGAGCAGTACTTC. It yields the protein CASSFSGALGEQYF.

A note on this clone: Other DNA variants within this sample encode the same CDR3. The chain links TRBV9 to TRBJ2-3; D not certain. CDR1 is SGDLS and CDR2 is YYNGEE in the germline V gene. Trimming took 2 bases from V and 1 from J, leaving 5 bases between them. This CDR3 is 13 amino acids long. The CDR3 coding sequence is TGTGCCAGCAGCGTCCGGGGCACAGATACGCAGTATTTT. Amino acid sequence: CASSVRGTDTQYF.

CDR3 DNA: TGCGCCAGCAAGGAGCTGGACTACGAGCAGTACTTC. This translates into CASKELDYEQYF. This rearrangement joins TRBV5-1 to TRBJ2-7; D uncertain. The germline V and J ends were trimmed by 6 bases and 3 bases, with 10 bases remaining between them. CDR1 and CDR2 from the germline V gene are SGHRS and YFSETQ. This CDR3 is 12 amino acids long. Complete variable domain (other parts from reference TRBV5-1 and TRBJ2-7): KAGVTQTPRYLIKTRGQQVTLSCSPISGHRSVSWYQQTPGQGLQFLFEYFSETQRNKGNFPGRFSGRQFSNSRSEMNVSTLELGDSALYLCASKELDYEQYFGPGTRLTVT.

The chain combines TRBV6-5 with TRBJ2-5, with TRBD2 as a possible D gene (6 bases). The V end was cut by 7 bases, the J end by 3 bases, with 15 bases between. Germline-derived CDR1 and CDR2 are MNHEY and SVGAGI. The CDR3 covers 14 residues. CDR3 coding DNA: TGTGCCAGCAAACAACAACTAGCTGAAGAGACCCAGTACTTC. Amino acid sequence: CASKQQLAEETQYF.

The V call is TRBV19, the J call TRBJ2-7; D unclear. The germline CDR1 and CDR2 sequences are LNHDA and SQIVND (reference sequence). This CDR3 region has 15 residues. Between the trimmed V and J ends, which lost 1 base and 3 bases, there was a span of 13 bases. CDR3 region: CASSIASVGLYEQYF. In DNA form, the CDR3 reads TGTGCCAGTAGTATAGCTTCCGTGGGCCTCTACGAGCAGTACTTC. Full variable domain (rest looked up from reference TRBV19 and TRBJ2-7): DGGITQSPKYLFRKEGQNVTLSCEQNLNHDAMYWYRQDPGQGLRLIYYSQIVNDFQKGDIAEGYSVSREKKESFPLTVTSAQKNPTAFYLCASSIASVGLYEQYFGPGTRLTVT.

This chain links TRBV27 with TRBJ2-7; D assignment may be TRBD1 or TRBD2 (5 bases each). V dropped 4 bases and J dropped 1 base, with 14 bases sitting between them. The CDR3 is 15 amino acids. CDR1 and CDR2 from the germline V gene are MNHEY and SMNVEV (reference sequence). In DNA, the CDR3 is TGTGCCAGCAGTTATGACAGCCGGGGTTCCTACGAGCAGTACTTC. Protein sequence: CASSYDSRGSYEQYF.

The chain links TRBV9 to TRBJ1-3; TRBD1 might be the D (6 bases). The CDR3 sequence is 21 residues long. Germline assignment: CDR1 SGDLS and CDR2 YYNGEE. The V and J ends lost 0 bases and 3 bases respectively, with 28 bases between them. This CDR3 reads CASSVALDGGRGSEDGNTIYF. The CDR3 region has the DNA TGTGCCAGCAGCGTAGCTCTGGATGGGGGCCGGGGAAGTGAGGATGGAAACACCATATATTTT.

The V gene is TRBV18, the J gene TRBJ2-1; D remains unclear. Germline assignment: CDR1 KGHSH and CDR2 LQKENI. This CDR3 spans 15 amino acids. The V end was cut by 3 bases, the J end by 4 bases, with 13 bases between. CDR3 bases: TGTGCCAGCTCACCGAACAGCAACACTTACAATGAGCAGTTCTTC. This encodes CASSPNSNTYNEQFF.

As to this clone: The sample holds other DNA sequences that translate to the same CDR3. The chain joins TRBV29-1 to TRBJ2-6; TRBD1 agrees at 9 bases. Germline lookup yields CDR1 SQVTM and CDR2 ANQGSEA. With V trimmed by 4 bases and J by 2 bases, 0 bases remained unmatched. The CDR3 length is 14 residues. The CDR3 spells CSVGQGAGANVLTF. In DNA, the CDR3 is TGCAGCGTTGGACAGGGGGCTGGGGCCAACGTCCTGACTTTC.

V is TRBV6-1 and J is TRBJ2-5; TRBD1 is a possible D gene (6 bases). The germline gives CDR1 MNHNS, CDR2 SASEGT. This CDR3 has 14 amino acids. V dropped 6 bases and J dropped 6 bases, with 17 bases sitting between them. The CDR3 DNA is TGTGCCAGCAGATTCGACAGGTATCTTCAGACCCAGTACTTC. Translation gives CASRFDRYLQTQYF.

In this sample, this clone turned up once. The chain carries TRBV10-1 and TRBJ2-3, with D uncertain. Trimming shortened V by 10 bases and J by 0 bases, and 11 bases separated the two germline ends. In germline, CDR1 is WNHNN, CDR2 SYGVQD (reference sequence). The CDR3 length is 13 residues. The CDR3 DNA follows: TGCGCCACCCGCGAAATAAGCACAGATACGCAGTATTTT. It encodes CATREISTDTQYF.

In DNA, the CDR3 is TGTGCCAGCAGCTTTCTCGGGCGGACCAATGAGCAGTTCTTC. The encoded protein is CASSFLGRTNEQFF. The chain is built from TRBV11-3 and TRBJ2-1; D is undetermined. The V gene lost 3 bases and the J gene lost 6 bases, with 12 bases spanning the gap. The CDR3 is made up of 14 amino acids. Germline V CDR1 and CDR2: SGHNT, YENEEA.